This TCR beta chain was found in a study of liver allograft versus peripheral blood T cells. Looking at the study overall: Recipients' peripheral blood supplied the T cell receptor repertoires against which those in transplanted livers were compared. Points from the study as a whole: Intra-allograft T cell receptor repertoires in the liver reportedly differed from peripheral blood repertoires.

The germline CDR1 and CDR2 sequences are DFQATT and SNEGSKA (reference sequence). V lost 6 bases and J 0 bases, leaving 15 bases between the germline ends. The CDR3 consists of 15 residues. In this sample, this clonotype is medium-sized (0.01 to 0.1%). No antigen is known for it. TCRdb analysed the reads with MiXCR anew, one entry per CDR3 protein. The data show under 1,400 distinct CDR3 sequences, roughly 19% seen once. V usage is TRBV20-1 and J usage is TRBJ2-1; D possibly corresponds to TRBD1 (5 bases). This clonotype was obtained from a human patient who had a liver transplant. A share of the T cells may be of graft donor origin. CDR3 sequence reads: CSANGHPSSYNEQFF. CDR3 DNA: TGCAGTGCCAACGGACACCCGAGCTCCTACAATGAGCAGTTCTTC.